A single sample is the source of the 23 T cell receptor beta chains below, sequenced in a study of CD8 T cells in Susac syndrome. RNA was extracted with the RNeasy kit, and a quantity of 0.5 to 1 ug was reverse transcribed using random hexamers. TCRdb fed the immunoSEQ multiplex PCR reads into MiXCR, producing one record per CDR3 protein. Among roughly 160,000 distinct CDR3 sequences listed, roughly 95% were seen once. Specimen: CD4+ T cells from PBMCs. These receptors all stem from a human donor with Susac syndrome.

The rearrangement uses TRBV2 and TRBJ1-6; D not resolved. The CDR3 runs to 14 residues. V lost 6 bases to trimming and J lost 0 bases, with 6 bases between them. Germline CDR1 SNHLY, CDR2 FYNNEI. Written as DNA, the CDR3 is TGTGCCAGCAGGAATAGCTCCTATAATTCACCCCTCCACTTT. This encodes CASRNSSYNSPLHF.

The CDR3 coding sequence is TGTGCCAGCGACGGGTCCCCCGCGGACGAGCAGTACTTC. It encodes CASDGSPADEQYF. The chain is built from TRBV2 and TRBJ2-7; D is unclear. CDR3 length: 13 amino acids. The germline V and J ends were trimmed by 8 bases and 5 bases, with 16 bases remaining between them. Germline CDR1 reads SNHLY; CDR2 reads FYNNEI.

J is TRBJ2-6 and V is TRBV15, with 9 bases fitting TRBD1. The CDR3 covers 24 residues. The J segment lost 1 base and the V segment lost 1 base, leaving 23 bases of the junction unmatched. Germline values: CDR1 LNHNV, CDR2 YYDKDF (reference sequence). The CDR3 sequence: CATSRAFLGLNRGRISSGANVLTF. The CDR3 bases are TGTGCCACCAGCAGAGCGTTTCTTGGCCTTAACAGGGGGCGCATTTCTTCTGGGGCCAACGTCCTGACTTTC.

This sequence joins TRBV20-1 and TRBJ1-1; a possible D gene is TRBD1 (6 bases). Trimming removed 3 bases at V and 1 base at J, with 12 bases between. The CDR3 is made up of 14 amino acids. The germline V gene has CDR1 DFQATT and CDR2 SNEGSKA (reference sequence). CDR3 loop: CSASAGHPNTEAFF. The CDR3, as DNA: TGCAGTGCTAGCGCGGGACACCCGAACACTGAAGCTTTCTTT.

The chain is built from TRBV18 and TRBJ1-6; D is uncertain. Trimming shortened V by 3 bases and J by 5 bases, and 8 bases separated the two germline ends. The germline V gene encodes CDR1 KGHSH and CDR2 LQKENI. The CDR3 contains 14 residues. The CDR3 sequence is CASSPEGNNSPLHF. The CDR3 nucleotides read TGTGCCAGCTCACCCGAGGGAAATAATTCACCCCTCCACTTT.

The chain joins TRBV30 to TRBJ2-7; D is possibly TRBD2 (6 bases). V was trimmed by 2 bases and J by 6 bases, leaving 11 bases between them. Germline V CDR1 and CDR2: GTSNPN, SVGIG (reference sequence). This CDR3 contains 12 residues. The CDR3 is CAWSPQGGEQYF. Here the CDR3 DNA reads TGTGCCTGGAGTCCTCAGGGAGGCGAGCAGTACTTC.

The chain joins TRBV30 to TRBJ1-2; 8 positions match TRBD1. With 0 bases clipped from V and 8 bases from J, the junction kept 5 bases outside the gene matches. CDR3 length: 13 residues. Germline values: CDR1 GTSNPN, CDR2 SVGIG (reference sequence). The CDR3 bases are TGTGCCTGGAGTGTAACAGGGGGTGGGGGCTACACCTTC. Amino acids: CAWSVTGGGGYTF.

This rearrangement joins TRBV3-1 to TRBJ2-3; the match to TRBD2 covers 8 bases. The CDR3 contains 17 residues. Germline V gene sequence: CDR1 LGHDT, CDR2 YNNKEL (reference sequence). The junction had 9 bases not matched to a gene; V was cut back by 1 base and J by 3 bases. The CDR3 here is CASSQGLLSGGTDTQYF. The CDR3, as DNA: TGTGCCAGCAGCCAAGGGCTGCTGAGCGGGGGAACAGATACGCAGTATTTT.

The chain has TRBV4-2 and TRBJ1-2; 7 nucleotides align to TRBD1. CDR3 length: 14 residues. The V and J ends lost 4 bases and 7 bases, in that order; junction bases with no gene match: 9. Germline loops: CDR1 LGHNA, CDR2 YNFKEQ. The CDR3 loop reads CASSPEIRDSGYTF. The CDR3, as DNA: TGTGCCAGCAGCCCTGAAATCCGGGACAGTGGCTACACCTTC.

This chain connects TRBV30 to TRBJ2-7; D remains ambiguous. CDR3 length: 13 residues. V lost 0 bases to trimming and J lost 0 bases, with 6 bases between them. Germline V lookup: CDR1 GTSNPN, CDR2 SVGIG (reference sequence). CDR3 amino acids: CAWSVRNSYEQYF. CDR3 sequence (DNA): TGTGCCTGGAGTGTACGGAACTCCTACGAGCAGTACTTC.

The chain links TRBV29-1 to TRBJ2-1; weak D call: TRBD1 (6 bases). This CDR3 contains 13 residues. The germline CDR1 and CDR2 sequences are SQVTM and ANQGSEA. Trimming took off 5 bases at V and 7 bases at J, with 15 bases between the two ends. The CDR3 region is CSVTGWGRNEQFF. The CDR3 DNA reads as TGCAGCGTTACAGGGTGGGGTAGAAATGAGCAGTTCTTC.

The rearrangement joins TRBV28 to TRBJ2-3, with 11 bases that match TRBD2. The CDR3 covers 17 residues. Germline V gene lookup returns CDR1 MDHEN and CDR2 SYDVKM. Trimming removed 4 bases from V and 1 base from J; junction bases left unmatched: 7. The CDR3: CASSSLAGGRRTDTQYF. In nucleotides, the CDR3 is TGTGCCAGCAGTTCTTTAGCGGGGGGGCGTCGCACAGATACGCAGTATTTT.

The chain uses TRBV20-1 and TRBJ2-1; a possible D gene is TRBD1 (6 bases). The V and J ends lost 5 bases and 1 base respectively, with 12 bases between them. This CDR3 has 14 residues. Germline V gene lookup returns CDR1 DFQATT and CDR2 SNEGSKA (reference sequence). The CDR3 DNA is TGCAGTGCTGAAAGGGGGTCGTCCTACAATGAGCAGTTCTTC. Encoded protein: CSAERGSSYNEQFF.

This chain joins TRBV10-3 and TRBJ1-5; TRBD1 matches 7 bases. Trimming cost V 10 bases and J 0 bases; bases outside gene matches: 6. Germline V gene sequence: CDR1 ENHRY, CDR2 SYGVKD. There are 14 residues in the CDR3. In DNA, the CDR3 is TGTGCCACCTGGACAGGAAATAGCAATCAGCCCCAGCATTTT. It codes for CATWTGNSNQPQHF.

The V gene is TRBV20-1, the J gene TRBJ2-5; 7 bases fit TRBD2. Germline trimming cut 5 bases from V and 12 bases from J; bases unmatched to any gene: 9. CDR1 is DFQATT and CDR2 is SNEGSKA in the germline V gene (reference sequence). CDR3 length: 11 amino acids. The CDR3 sequence is CSAATRGTKYF. The CDR3 DNA is TGCAGTGCTGCGACCCGAGGGACTAAGTACTTC.

The chain is built from TRBV5-1 and TRBJ2-7; 8 bases are a match to TRBD1. In germline, CDR1 is SGHRS, CDR2 YFSETQ. CDR3 length: 14 residues. J lost 4 bases, V lost 3 bases, and 6 bases had no gene match. The CDR3, as DNA: TGCGCCAGCAGCTCCCTGGACAGGGCGTACGAGCAGTACTTC. This codes for CASSSLDRAYEQYF. The variable domain in full, completed from reference TRBV5-1 and TRBJ2-7, reads KAGVTQTPRYLIKTRGQQVTLSCSPISGHRSVSWYQQTPGQGLQFLFEYFSETQRNKGNFPGRFSGRQFSNSRSEMNVSTLELGDSALYLCASSSLDRAYEQYFGPGTRLTVT.

The gene calls are TRBV2 and TRBJ1-1; D possibly corresponds to TRBD1 (6 bases). V lost 7 bases and J 4 bases, leaving 13 bases between the germline ends. The CDR3 runs 13 residues. CDR1 and CDR2 (germline): SNHLY, FYNNEI. CDR3 sequence (DNA): TGTGCCAGCACCTCGGAGGGGGGCACTGAAGCTTTCTTT. Its protein product is CASTSEGGTEAFF.

The rearrangement links TRBV29-1 to TRBJ2-1; possible D gene TRBD1, 6 bases. This CDR3 is built from 16 residues. V dropped 5 bases and J dropped 8 bases, with 25 bases sitting between them. CDR1 SQVTM and CDR2 ANQGSEA come from the germline V gene. The CDR3 here is CSVTKKGTHPGDEQFF. In nucleotides, the CDR3 is TGCAGCGTTACCAAGAAAGGGACACACCCCGGGGATGAGCAGTTCTTC.

The chain is built from TRBV6-5 and TRBJ2-1, with TRBD2 identical over 8 bases. V lost 1 base to trimming and J lost 7 bases; unmatched junction nucleotides: 9. Germline assignment: CDR1 MNHEY and CDR2 SVGAGI. The CDR3 totals 16 residues. The CDR3 DNA sequence: TGTGCCAGCAGTTACTTTTCGGGGGGGCCGCTGAATGAGCAGTTCTTC. Residues: CASSYFSGGPLNEQFF.

The gene calls are TRBV28 and TRBJ1-1, with D uncertain. CDR1 and CDR2 (germline): MDHEN, SYDVKM. Trimming removed 2 bases from V and 4 bases from J, with 14 bases in between. CDR3 length: 15 amino acids. CDR3 in DNA: TGTGCCAGCAGTTTAGGTAGGGCCAGGAGCACTGAAGCTTTCTTT. It is translated as CASSLGRARSTEAFF. The full variable domain, with the rest looked up from reference TRBV28 and TRBJ1-1, is DVKVTQSSRYLVKRTGEKVFLECVQDMDHENMFWYRQDPGLGLRLIYFSYDVKMKEKGDIPEGYSVSREKKERFSLILESASTNQTSMYLCASSLGRARSTEAFFGQGTRLTVV.

The chain couples TRBV12-3 or TRBV12-4 to TRBJ1-2; maybe TRBD1 (5 bases). The CDR3 runs 11 residues. Trimming took off 3 bases at V and 12 bases at J, with 11 bases between the two ends. In DNA form, the CDR3 reads TGTGCCAGCAGTTTCGGGCGGGGGGACACCTTC. Protein: CASSFGRGDTF.

The chain has TRBV5-1 and TRBJ1-6; tentative D call: TRBD1 (6 bases). Germline V lookup: CDR1 SGHRS, CDR2 YFSETQ. This CDR3 has 14 amino acids. Deletions cut 4 bases from V and 8 bases from J, with 13 bases between. The CDR3 sequence: CASSLTGSDSPLHF. The CDR3 nucleotides are TGCGCCAGCAGCCTCACAGGGAGCGATTCACCCCTCCACTTT.

In this sample, this clonotype turned up once. This chain links TRBV18 with TRBJ2-5, with 10 bases identical to TRBD2. The J segment lost 0 bases and the V segment lost 3 bases, leaving 4 bases of the junction unmatched. Germline CDR1 reads KGHSH; CDR2 reads LQKENI. The CDR3 has 16 amino acids. CDR3 sequence: CASSPGLATYQETQYF. CDR3 bases: TGTGCCAGCTCACCGGGACTAGCGACATACCAAGAGACCCAGTACTTC.